The clone carrying this TCR beta chain appeared a single time. Its specificity is unknown. Produced via immunoSEQ multiplex PCR; TCRdb's table is partial and in-frame only. Of some 40,000 clones listed, 60% to 85% were seen once; the top ten hold around 9.9%. These data are taken from a study of PD-1 blockade in classical Hodgkin lymphoma. Study-level findings and limits: CD4+ TCR diversity rose significantly by C4D1, and CD8+ TCR diversity did not. Sources of repertoire differences remain undefined, possibly disease activity or prior therapy. Baseline diversity resembling that of newly diagnosed patients was seen in complete responders.

Each and every patient relapsed after autologous stem cell transplantation, and patients got differing brentuximab vedotin exposure. The study recorded best responses of complete response, partial response or progressive disease. Germline trimming cut 3 bases from V and 4 bases from J; bases unmatched to any gene: 16. From germline, CDR1 is LNHDA and CDR2 SQIVND (reference sequence). CDR3 length: 19 amino acids. Sequences were derived from peripheral blood mononuclear cells (PBMCs), sampled at baseline. This sequence joins TRBV19 and TRBJ2-1, with TRBD2 identical over 9 bases. This TCR derives from a human donor with classical Hodgkin lymphoma. For the CDR3, the DNA is TGTGCCAGTAGTATGGCGGGGGGGATAGGCCCCGCCTCTTACAATGAGCAGTTCTTC. Its translation is CASSMAGGIGPASYNEQFF.